One T cell receptor (beta chain) is described in this entry. This clone appeared once. The antigen it recognizes is unknown. Base qualities are not provided; no much larger clone lies one nucleotide away. Counted from cysteine to phenylalanine, this CDR3 has 14 amino acids. Here the CDR3 DNA is all that survives: 42 bases in frame from base 1. V and J lose 3 bases and 2 bases, and a span of 11 bases separates them. CDR1 and CDR2 are drawn from the germline V gene: SGDLS, YYNGEE. CD8 naive samples were CD45RO-negative cells positively selected for CCR7, giving a CD45RA+CCR7+ population that excluded TemRA cells. The donors were healthy, HIV-negative adults with no recently reported acute infections or vaccinations. Only Caucasian adults living in Nashville, Tennessee, USA were represented among the donors. Blood was obtained by leukapheresis, after which PBMCs were separated by Ficoll-Histopaque density gradient centrifugation and cryopreserved in liquid nitrogen vapor phase. Analytical flow cytometry was used to check the purity and quantity of each magnetically sorted T cell population. Genomic DNA was isolated from every sorted fraction and measured by UV absorbance on a Nanodrop 2000c.

Using the deep immunoSEQ assay, TCR CDR3 regions were amplified from genomic DNA by multiplex PCR. Extracted genomic DNA from each cell subset was distributed evenly across all wells of several immunoSEQ 96-well plates, and each plate was treated as a replicate. For sorted subsets, each replicate PCR was loaded with approximately 0.2 ug genomic DNA, equivalent to about 33,000 T cell genomes. The purified libraries were quantified using a Qubit 3.0 fluorometer, sized with a Bioanalyzer 2100, and then quantified again using the KAPA Library Quantification kit. Every immunoSEQ 96-well plate was sequenced on a separate single-read 150-cycle Illumina NextSeq 550 flow cell. The authors' pipeline ran thus. Because the immunoSEQ output included only junctional sequences and no quality scores, the filtering could not be the same as the filtering used for full-length reads. Sequences were annotated with PyIR, a Python wrapper for IgBLAST v1.9, and V/J genes and CDR3 were assigned using IMGT germline references. Reads with weak V/J assignments (E-value above 1e-6), missing CDR3, stop codons, out-of-frame junctions, or ambiguous translated residues were removed. A V3J clonotype was defined by an identical inferred V gene, J gene, and CDR3 amino acid sequence. To compute the percentage overlap between repertoires, the number of shared unique clonotypes was divided by the size of the smaller repertoire. Richness of each repertoire was evaluated using RTK rarefaction, the Chao1 estimator, and Recon v2.1 estimates of unobserved clonotypes. OLGA was used to compute generation probabilities for all TCRbeta clonotypes that the gDNA method yielded from a few donors. Sourced from immuneACCESS, this table was stored by TCRdb with only in-frame sequences that have V and J called. A share of the clones is absent; for the studies checked, an unresolved V gene accounts for under half, and the remainder has no known explanation. V, J and clone size are those of that table, while D and trimming were read from the DNA. The sample table records some 2.1 million clones; about 93% of these occur just once. The ten largest clones capture over 1.5% of the sample.

The data stem from a study of shared clonotypes between healthy human individuals (TCRdb year 2020). A note on the overall study: A couple of women and a few men aged 18 to 49 years were included in the cohort. To increase sequencing depth and limit assay-specific biases, different laboratories used diverse techniques to prepare libraries and sequence TCR repertoires. To estimate repertoire size and how much clonotype sharing occurs between individuals, the study deeply sequenced the blood TCR repertoires of 5 or 6 healthy adults. Leukapheresis yielded between about 0.94 and 8.9 billion PBMCs per donor. For each donor, three plates each were used for CD4 naive and CD4 memory, two plates were used for CD8 naive, and one plate was used for CD8 memory.

On the study overall, not on this receptor specifically: Sampling was restricted to blood, and TCR repertoires in tissues likely differ from the TCR repertoires found in blood. Estimated clonotype richness was generally larger for naive than for memory subsets. The genetic and exposure-history diversity represented was limited by the small number of donors. Higher generation probabilities were observed for clonotypes shared by all four sorted-subset donors than for non-shared clonotypes. Sharing across several donors was observed for roughly 5% of naive CD4, over 3% of naive CD8, about 2.3% of memory CD4, and roughly 0.4% of memory CD8 clonotypes. Rarefaction of sorted-subset datasets indicated incomplete sequencing despite the large sequencing depth. Pairwise subsampling led to the expectation that sequencing depth would affect the degree of clonotype sharing among donors.

This receptor was obtained from a man aged 18 to 35 in good health. Some clones in this sample may be carry-over from other donors' samples. The sample taken for sequencing was naive CD8+ T cells from PBMCs. In light of the paper, this sample's cell subset or site label describes: CD45RA+CCR7+. The rearrangement joined TRBV9 to TRBJ1-2, with no confident D gene call. The nucleotide sequence is TGTGCCAGCAGCGCCGGACTGGAAAACTATGGCTACACCTTC. The translation is CASSAGLENYGYTF.